This T cell receptor (beta chain) was profiled in a study of CD8 T cells in Susac syndrome. Study results and caveats: Clonal expansion involving Susac CD8+ cells peaked in TEMRA cells and active patients. Susac-specific public clones numbered some 16 in total CD8+ repertoires (and about five in CD8+ TEMRA repertoires).

Random hexamers were used to reverse transcribe 0.5 to 1 ug of RNA. TCRdb processed the immunoSEQ multiplex PCR reads anew with MiXCR; each CDR3 protein has one entry. The sample consists of 80,000 to 90,000 distinct CDR3 sequences, 95% of them appearing once. This clonotype was recorded only once. Its antigen is unidentified. CDR3 length: 13 amino acids. Germline V CDR1 and CDR2: DFQATT, SNEGSKA (reference sequence). Trimming removed 3 bases from V and 0 bases from J, with 8 bases in between. The rearrangement uses TRBV20-1 and TRBJ2-5; D is uncertain. The clonotype was recovered from a human donor with Susac syndrome. Sample: CD8+ T cells from PBMCs. The CDR3 bases are TGCAGTGCTAGCGGAGCTAACCAAGAGACCCAGTACTTC. Translating it yields CSASGANQETQYF.